The next 3 T cell receptor beta chains were all read from a single sample in a study of cytomegalovirus exposure and HLA in healthy donors. Primers included in the PCR were 60 Vbeta and 13 Jbeta primers. The assay was immunoSEQ multiplex PCR, and TCRdb's table has in-frame clones only and misses some. The table includes about 150,000 clones, 76% detected once. Source material: PBMCs. All receptors derive from a male donor in good health and CMV-seronegative.

A few counts support this clone. The chain recombines TRBV7-2 with TRBJ2-1, with D possibly being TRBD1 (6 bases). The CDR3 is 12 residues long. Germline lookup yields CDR1 SGHTA and CDR2 FQGNSA. The germline V and J ends were trimmed by 3 bases and 10 bases, with 10 bases remaining between them. CDR3 amino acids: CASSFYDREQFF. The CDR3 nucleotides are TGTGCCAGCAGCTTCTACGACAGGGAGCAGTTCTTC.

This clone was recorded only once. V gene TRBV6-5 combines with J gene TRBJ2-7, with a possible D match to TRBD2 (5 bases). Deletions cut 7 bases from V and 0 bases from J, with 16 bases between. CDR1 is MNHEY, CDR2 SVGAGI, per germline. The CDR3 spans 15 residues. The CDR3 loop is CASKGEGFSSYEQYF. CDR3 bases: TGTGCCAGCAAAGGTGAGGGCTTCTCCTCCTACGAGCAGTACTTC.

The CDR3 DNA sequence: TGTGCCAGCAGCAAAGGACAGGAGTTTGGAAACACCATATATTTT. It translates to CASSKGQEFGNTIYF. The rearrangement joins TRBV5-4 to TRBJ1-3; the match to TRBD1 covers 7 bases. J lost 3 bases, V lost 4 bases, and 7 bases had no gene match. The germline V gene encodes CDR1 SGHNT and CDR2 YYREEE (reference sequence). There are 15 residues in the CDR3.